The clone carrying this T cell receptor (beta chain) was seen a single time. The target antigen is unknown. As for time point: baseline pretreatment blood. The treatment was: 15 Gy SBRT to primary tumor, nephrectomy 4 weeks later. Serial blood draws occurred at baseline and 2 and 4 weeks post-SBRT. The data stem from a study of radiation and T cells in renal cell carcinoma. As for the study in general: Nephrectomy followed 15 Gy stereotactic body radiation by 4 weeks.

Notes on the study in general: Without pretreatment biopsies, baseline tumor clonotype presence was undetermined.

Sequencing used immunoSEQ multiplex PCR; TCRdb keeps in-frame clones, though not all of them. The sample shows roughly 120,000 clones, around 83% of them seen only once. Germline values: CDR1 KGHSH, CDR2 LQKENI. Trimming removed 2 bases at V and 4 bases at J, with 12 bases between. This CDR3 is built from 15 residues. This specimen was blood, taken from a patient whose treatment included radiotherapy and nephrectomy. The sequence came from a woman aged 55-75 years with renal cell carcinoma. This chain links TRBV18 with TRBJ2-1, with TRBD1 as a possible D gene (6 bases). The CDR3 coding sequence is TGTGCCAGCTCACCAGAACAGGGAGTTTACAATGAGCAGTTCTTC. This sequence encodes CASSPEQGVYNEQFF.